This is a list of T cell receptor beta chains from one sample in a study of cytomegalovirus exposure and HLA in healthy donors. Profiling relied on immunoSEQ multiplex PCR, and the TCRdb table lists in-frame clones only, not all of them. In the table there are 150,000 to 200,000 clones, 65% to 90% of which are singletons. The source material was PBMCs. The origin of the receptors is a girl aged 2 to 10 in good health and CMV-seropositive. Both conserved end residues are part of each CDR3. D genes are given only for firm matches. Size tells how often a clone was seen (once, few, many) or the class of an expanded clone, and some rows leave it out.

clone_size j_call d_call v_call cdr3_aa cdr3_nt
- TRBJ1-1 - TRBV2 CASSELGEGRGTEAFF TGTGCCAGCAGTGAATTAGGTGAGGGCCGGGGGACTGAAGCTTTCTTT
- TRBJ1-5 TRBD1 TRBV9 CASSVDGGGAGQPQHF TGTGCCAGCAGCGTAGACGGAGGGGGCGCAGGTCAGCCCCAGCATTTT
- TRBJ1-4 - TRBV5-1 CASSLETLGPSLKLFF TGCGCCAGCAGCTTGGAGACCCTAGGCCCCTCTCTTAAACTGTTTTTT
- TRBJ2-7 TRBD2 TRBV2 CASSEFQRGTSYEQYF TGTGCCAGCAGTGAATTCCAGCGGGGGACGTCCTACGAGCAGTACTTC
- TRBJ1-4 - TRBV19 CASSDLSGTNEKLFF TGTGCCAGTAGTGACCTATCCGGGACTAATGAAAAACTGTTTTTT
- TRBJ1-2 - TRBV12-5 CASGLVRAGRLYGYTF TGTGCTAGTGGTTTGGTACGAGCGGGGAGGCTCTATGGCTACACCTTC
- TRBJ1-1 TRBD1 TRBV18 CASSPWWQGATEAFF TGTGCCAGCTCACCATGGTGGCAGGGGGCCACTGAAGCTTTCTTT
few TRBJ2-7 TRBD1 TRBV6-1 CASIGRQGSAYEQYF TGTGCCAGTATAGGGCGACAGGGGAGCGCCTACGAGCAGTACTTC
once TRBJ1-3 TRBD1 TRBV5-1 CASSRDGQGAGNTIYF TGCGCCAGCAGTCGAGACGGACAGGGGGCTGGAAACACCATATATTTT
once TRBJ2-1 TRBD2 TRBV7-6 CASSTALAGNVGEQFF TGTGCCAGCAGCACGGCACTAGCGGGTAACGTAGGGGAGCAGTTCTTC
- TRBJ2-2 - TRBV27 CASSLNRDLNTGELFF TGTGCCAGCAGTCTAAACCGGGACTTAAACACCGGGGAGCTGTTTTTT
- TRBJ2-7 TRBD2 TRBV25-1 CASSDPGLAGDSHEQYF TGTGCCAGCAGTGATCCGGGACTAGCGGGAGATTCCCACGAGCAGTACTTC
- TRBJ2-7 TRBD1 TRBV5-4 CASSWGIGRDRVSGQYF TGTGCCAGCAGCTGGGGGATAGGAAGGGACAGGGTTAGTGGGCAGTACTTC
- TRBJ2-5 - TRBV27 CASGAETQYF TGTGCCAGCGGGGCGGAGACCCAGTACTTC
- TRBJ2-1 TRBD2 TRBV5-1 CASHGAGGLSNEQFF TGCGCCAGCCACGGGGCGGGGGGCTTAAGTAATGAGCAGTTCTTC
- TRBJ2-1 TRBD1 TRBV2 CASSGDRGTYNEQFF TGTGCCAGCAGCGGGGACAGGGGAACCTACAATGAGCAGTTCTTC